These 15 T cell receptor beta chains were all obtained from the same sample, sequenced in a study of Graves' ophthalmopathy and Graves' hyperthyroidism. Transcripts of RNA were the source for amplifying TCR beta CDR3 regions. RT-PCR in the first round used HTBI primers; a second-round multiplex PCR followed. TCRdb passed the multiplex PCR reads through MiXCR, listing each CDR3 protein once. The sample gives hundreds of thousands of distinct CDR3 sequences, around a fifth of which show up once; more than 5.5% is in the top ten. Specimen: peripheral blood. These TCRs come from a woman aged 18 to 35 with stable Graves' hyperthyroidism. Some clones in this sample may be carry-over from other donors' samples.

In its sample, this clonotype was seen a few times. The V gene is TRBV20-1, the J gene TRBJ2-7, with 10 bases matching TRBD2. CDR3 length: 16 amino acids. J lost 0 bases, V lost 1 base, and 6 bases had no gene match. The germline V gene encodes CDR1 DFQATT and CDR2 SNEGSKA (reference sequence). The CDR3 DNA reads TGCAGTGCTAGAGCGGGACTAGCGAGGAGCTCCTACGAGCAGTACTTC. It codes for CSARAGLARSSYEQYF.

This clonotype has a count of ten or more. The V and J genes are TRBV6-1 and TRBJ1-5; 7 bases map to TRBD1. Trimming took 5 bases from V and 0 from J; bases not matched to a gene: 7. The CDR3 is 16 residues long. Germline loops: CDR1 MNHNS, CDR2 SASEGT. CDR3 nucleotide sequence: TGTGCCAGCAGTCGATCCGGGACAGTTAGCAATCAGCCCCAGCATTTT. Protein: CASSRSGTVSNQPQHF.

A few counts support this clonotype. The J gene is TRBJ2-5, the V gene TRBV12-3 or TRBV12-4, with 8 nucleotides matching TRBD1. With 5 bases clipped from V and 8 bases from J, the junction kept 10 bases outside the gene matches. The CDR3 loop spans 14 amino acids. The CDR3 nucleotides read TGTGCCAGCAGTCCCCTCCGGACAGGGAAAACCCAGTACTTC. Translating gives CASSPLRTGKTQYF.

A word on this clonotype: Sequence at one end of the junction differs from germline and may be a read error. The chain employs TRBV20-1 and TRBJ1-6; D is uncertain. The V gene's germline CDR1 is DFQATT and CDR2 SNEGSKA (reference sequence). The CDR3 has 16 amino acids. The CDR3 loop reads CSARGQGIDYNSHLHF. CDR3 DNA: TGCAGTGCTAGAGGGCAAGGGATCGACTACAATTCACACCTCCACTTT.

This clonotype has at least ten counts. The chain couples TRBV20-1 to TRBJ2-5, with 9 bases matching TRBD1. V dropped 0 bases and J dropped 3; count of bases not matched to a gene: 5. The V gene's germline CDR1 is DFQATT and CDR2 SNEGSKA (reference sequence). CDR3 length equals 15 residues. The CDR3 nucleotides read TGCAGTGCTAGAGATCCCCGGACAGGGGAAGAGACCCAGTACTTC. It translates to CSARDPRTGEETQYF.

The rearrangement joins TRBV6-2 or TRBV6-3 to TRBJ2-7, with D maybe TRBD2 (6 bases). Germline CDR1 is MNHEY and CDR2 is SVGEGT. This CDR3 spans 14 amino acids. Trimming pared 6 bases from V and 7 bases from J, leaving 19 bases between. The CDR3 DNA is TGTGCCAGCAGAGTACCGGGGGTCACCGGGGAGCAGTACTTC. It translates to CASRVPGVTGEQYF.

This clonotype was counted ten times or more. The V gene is TRBV15, the J gene TRBJ2-2, with a possible D match to TRBD1 (6 bases). This CDR3 is built from 12 residues. Between the trimmed V and J ends, which lost 11 bases and 3 bases, there was a span of 10 bases. Germline lookup yields CDR1 LNHNV and CDR2 YYDKDF (reference sequence). Here the CDR3 DNA reads TGTGCCGTGAACAGGGACACCGGGGAGCTGTTTTTT. Its protein is CAVNRDTGELFF. Full variable domain (outside the CDR3, taken from reference TRBV15 and TRBJ2-2): DAMVIQNPRYQVTQFGKPVTLSCSQTLNHNVMYWYQQKSSQAPKLLFHYYDKDFNNEADTPDNFQSRRPNTSFCFLDIRSPGLGDTAMYLCAVNRDTGELFFGEGSRLTVL.

This clonotype showed up just a few times. A much larger clone differs from this one at a single base, so this may be a read error. The chain combines TRBV24-1 with TRBJ2-2; TRBD1 matches 7 bases. This CDR3 has 14 residues. V lost 3 bases, J lost 3 bases, and 0 bases stayed unmatched. Germline V gene lookup returns CDR1 KGHDR and CDR2 SFDVKD. The CDR3 sequence is CATSDDRDTGELFF. For the CDR3, the DNA is TGTGCCACCAGTGATGACAGGGACACCGGGGAGCTGTTTTTT.

The chain uses TRBV11-2 and TRBJ2-7, with D perhaps matching TRBD1 (5 bases). Trimming stripped 7 bases from V and 0 bases from J, with 13 bases between. The CDR3 has 14 residues. Germline V lookup: CDR1 SGHAT, CDR2 FQNNGV. The CDR3 DNA is TGTGCCAGCACTCAGGGAAAGAGCTCCTACGAGCAGTACTTC. This translates into CASTQGKSSYEQYF. The full variable domain, rest sourced from reference TRBV11-2 and TRBJ2-7, is EAGVAQSPRYKIIEKRQSVAFWCNPISGHATLYWYQQILGQGPKLLIQFQNNGVVDDSQLPKDRFSAERLKGVDSTLKIQPAKLEDSAVYLCASTQGKSSYEQYFGPGTRLTVT.

This clonotype was recorded many times. The V gene is TRBV27, the J gene TRBJ1-2, with 7 bases identical to TRBD1. The CDR3 sequence is 14 residues long. Germline CDR1 is MNHEY and CDR2 is SMNVEV (reference sequence). The V and J ends lost 6 bases and 4 bases, in that order; junction bases with no gene match: 8. CDR3 nucleotide sequence: TGTGCCAGCAGCGCTGGACAGGTGGCCTATGGCTACACCTTC. Its protein product is CASSAGQVAYGYTF.

On this clonotype itself: Being one base from a much bigger clone, this may be a read error. Because it lacks the conserved phenylalanine or tryptophan at the end, this CDR3 is likely a read error. This chain uses TRBV6-1 with TRBJ2-2; 13 bases match TRBD2. The CDR3 is 13 residues long. CDR1 is MNHNS, CDR2 SASEGT, per germline. The trim removed 6 bases at V and 8 bases at J, leaving 0 bases unmatched. The DNA of the CDR3 is TGTGCCAGCAGACTAGCGGGAGGGGGGGAGCTGTTTTTG. Residues: CASRLAGGGELFL.

The table lists this clonotype with a few counts. The rearrangement joins TRBV19 to TRBJ1-1; TRBD1 is a possible D gene (6 bases). The CDR3 covers 16 residues. From germline, CDR1 is LNHDA and CDR2 SQIVND (reference sequence). Trimming took 1 base from V and 1 from J, leaving 13 bases between them. The CDR3, as DNA: TGTGCCAGTAGTATAGTAACGGGGGCGCGGAACACTGAAGCTTTCTTT. Protein sequence: CASSIVTGARNTEAFF.

In its sample, this clonotype was seen many times. V gene TRBV12-3 or TRBV12-4 combines with J gene TRBJ2-2, with unresolved D. This CDR3 contains 13 residues. Trimming cost V 2 bases and J 3 bases, with 4 bases left between them. The CDR3 spells CASSLQDTGELFF. The CDR3, as DNA: TGTGCCAGCAGTTTACAGGACACCGGGGAGCTGTTTTTT.

The table lists this clonotype with many counts. The chain combines TRBV6-1 with TRBJ1-1, with 8 nucleotides matching TRBD1. In germline, CDR1 is MNHNS, CDR2 SASEGT. The V gene end was trimmed by 4 bases and the J gene end by 1 base; junction bases not matched to a gene: 2. The CDR3 totals 14 residues. The CDR3 DNA reads as TGTGCCAGCAGTGGACAGGGGACGAACACTGAAGCTTTCTTT. It specifies CASSGQGTNTEAFF.

V and J are TRBV2 and TRBJ1-5, with D uncertain. Trimming pared 7 bases from V and 0 bases from J, leaving 10 bases between. This CDR3 is 14 amino acids long. Looked up from germline, CDR1 is SNHLY and CDR2 is FYNNEI. CDR3 DNA sequence: TGTGCCAGCATGAGCCGGGTTAGCAATCAGCCCCAGCATTTT. Its translation is CASMSRVSNQPQHF.